Each of the 26 T cell receptor beta chains below was sequenced from the same sample in a study of CD8+ T cells in alopecia areata. Extraction of RNA preceded its reverse transcription into cDNA, which served as the sequencing template. The table came from immunoSEQ multiplex PCR; TCRdb's copy has only in-frame clones and leaves some out. The repertoire holds some 95,000 clones, with 40% to 55% as singletons. What was sequenced was CD4+ T cells sorted from blood. These receptors originate from a human donor with alopecia areata.

V is TRBV30 and J is TRBJ2-1, with a weak D call TRBD2 (5 bases). Germline-derived CDR1 and CDR2 are GTSNPN and SVGIG (reference sequence). The CDR3 consists of 12 residues. The V and J ends lost 6 bases and 8 bases respectively, with 14 bases between them. The CDR3 region has the DNA TGTGCCTGCCCTCCGGGATACTATGAGCAGTTCTTC. Protein sequence: CACPPGYYEQFF.

The chain carries TRBV4-1 and TRBJ1-5; 7 bases align to TRBD1. CDR1 is MGHRA, CDR2 YSYEKL, per germline. This CDR3 is built from 15 residues. The V gene end was trimmed by 0 bases and the J gene end by 3 bases; junction bases not matched to a gene: 2. CDR3 amino acids: CASSQETGINQPQHF. The CDR3 DNA reads TGCGCCAGCAGCCAAGAGACAGGGATCAATCAGCCCCAGCATTTT.

The genes are TRBV29-1 and TRBJ2-3; either TRBD1 or TRBD2 may fit D (5 bases each). CDR1 is SQVTM, CDR2 ANQGSEA, per germline. The V end lost 7 bases, the J end lost 1 base, and 12 bases lay between the germline ends. The CDR3 runs 13 residues. DNA of the CDR3: TGCAGCGCGGGGCTTACGGGCACAGATACGCAGTATTTT. Its translation: CSAGLTGTDTQYF.

The chain links TRBV2 to TRBJ1-1; D unclear. Germline-derived CDR1 and CDR2 are SNHLY and FYNNEI. The CDR3 extends over 14 amino acids. V dropped 5 bases and J dropped 3 bases, with 13 bases sitting between them. In DNA form, the CDR3 reads TGTGCCAGCAGTATTCATGGCCGGGACACTGAAGCTTTCTTT. Translating it yields CASSIHGRDTEAFF.

The V call is TRBV2, the J call TRBJ1-2; D is perhaps TRBD1 (5 bases). CDR1 SNHLY and CDR2 FYNNEI come from the germline V gene. This CDR3 contains 13 residues. V was shortened by 5 bases and J by 2 bases, with 9 bases between the two germline ends. The CDR3 DNA reads as TGTGCCAGCAGTTCCGACAGAAACTATGGCTACACCTTC. Protein sequence: CASSSDRNYGYTF.

In its sample, this clone was seen a few times. The chain combines TRBV29-1 with TRBJ2-1; tentative D call: TRBD1 (5 bases). V lost 7 bases, J lost 0 bases, and 13 bases lay in between. Germline CDR1 reads SQVTM; CDR2 reads ANQGSEA. The CDR3 contains 14 residues. The CDR3 DNA reads as TGCAGCGCCCTGCGACAGAGCTCCTACAATGAGCAGTTCTTC. Amino acids: CSALRQSSYNEQFF.

The chain is built from TRBV25-1 and TRBJ2-7; 8 nucleotides align to TRBD2. This CDR3 comprises 17 residues. Germline lookup yields CDR1 MGHDK and CDR2 SYGVNS. The V and J ends lost 1 base and 2 bases, in that order; junction bases with no gene match: 10. CDR3: CASSELGAAGEPYEQYF. The CDR3 bases are TGTGCCAGCAGTGAATTGGGTGCAGCGGGGGAACCCTACGAGCAGTACTTC.

This clone showed up just a few times. The chain is built from TRBV30 and TRBJ2-1; D gene uncertain. The germline V gene has CDR1 GTSNPN and CDR2 SVGIG (reference sequence). CDR3 length equals 11 residues. The V and J ends lost 5 bases and 5 bases respectively, with 7 bases between them. The CDR3 loop reads CAWAQDNEQFF. CDR3 coding DNA: TGTGCCTGGGCCCAAGACAATGAGCAGTTCTTC.

V is TRBV5-1 and J is TRBJ1-1; no clear D gene. In germline, CDR1 is SGHRS, CDR2 YFSETQ. V was pared by 4 bases and J by 2 bases, with 6 bases between. The CDR3 is 12 residues long. The CDR3 region is CASSVTNTEAFF. The CDR3 DNA reads TGCGCCAGCAGCGTGACCAACACTGAAGCTTTCTTT.

The rearrangement links TRBV4-1 to TRBJ2-1; 8 bases align to TRBD2. The germline CDR1 and CDR2 sequences are MGHRA and YSYEKL. The CDR3 runs 16 residues. V dropped 5 bases and J dropped 3; count of bases not matched to a gene: 9. CDR3 in amino acids: CASSLSKRGIYNEQFF. The CDR3 coding sequence is TGCGCCAGCAGCTTAAGCAAGCGGGGGATCTACAATGAGCAGTTCTTC.

A single count supports this clone. The gene calls are TRBV5-6 and TRBJ2-7; a possible D gene is TRBD1 (5 bases). The ends were cut back, 2 bases at V and 2 bases at J, with 11 bases in the middle. The CDR3 has 14 amino acids. Germline assignment: CDR1 SGHDT and CDR2 YYEEEE. CDR3 sequence (DNA): TGTGCCAGCAGCTTCGGCAGGGCCACCTACGAGCAGTACTTC. It yields the protein CASSFGRATYEQYF.

The table lists this clone with a count of one. J is TRBJ1-4 and V is TRBV27; 8 bases fit TRBD1. The trim removed 3 bases at V and 7 bases at J, leaving 7 bases unmatched. This CDR3 is built from 15 residues. The germline CDR1 and CDR2 sequences are MNHEY and SMNVEV (reference sequence). The CDR3 DNA sequence: TGTGCCAGCAGTTTGTTCGGGACAGGAGTTGAAAAACTGTTTTTT. It encodes CASSLFGTGVEKLFF.

This clone was observed a few times. The rearrangement uses TRBV11-2 and TRBJ2-1; 11 bases are shared with TRBD2. This CDR3 is 16 amino acids long. The V gene end was trimmed by 1 base and the J gene end by 5 bases; junction bases not matched to a gene: 4. Germline values: CDR1 SGHAT, CDR2 FQNNGV. CDR3 nucleotide sequence: TGTGCCAGCAGCTTAGCCGGGACTAGCGGCAACAATGAGCAGTTCTTC. Translating it yields CASSLAGTSGNNEQFF.

This chain links TRBV29-1 with TRBJ2-7; the D gene is possibly TRBD1 (6 bases). This CDR3 region has 11 residues. The V gene's germline CDR1 is SQVTM and CDR2 ANQGSEA. V was cut by 5 bases and J by 3 bases, with 8 bases left in between. The CDR3 sequence is CSVLQGYEQYF. The CDR3 coding sequence is TGCAGCGTTCTACAGGGCTACGAGCAGTACTTC.

The J gene is TRBJ2-1, the V gene TRBV30; D unclear. Germline-derived CDR1 and CDR2 are GTSNPN and SVGIG (reference sequence). Trimming removed 1 base at V and 6 bases at J, with 7 bases between. The CDR3 runs 12 residues. Here the CDR3 reads CAWSALTNEQFF. CDR3 bases: TGTGCCTGGAGTGCGTTGACCAATGAGCAGTTCTTC.

This clone was seen once. The J gene is TRBJ2-1, the V gene TRBV7-2; possibly TRBD2 for D (6 bases). CDR3 length: 15 residues. In germline, CDR1 is SGHTA, CDR2 FQGNSA. Between the trimmed V and J ends, which lost 5 bases and 9 bases, there was a span of 20 bases. CDR3 sequence (DNA): TGTGCCAGCAGCACCAACGACTGGGGGGAGAGTGAGCAGTTCTTC. Translated: CASSTNDWGESEQFF.

This rearrangement joins TRBV10-3 to TRBJ2-7, with unresolved D. Germline V lookup: CDR1 ENHRY, CDR2 SYGVKD. Trimming stripped 4 bases from V and 3 bases from J, with 4 bases between. The CDR3 has 11 amino acids. The CDR3 reads CAISGGYEQYF. The DNA of the CDR3 is TGTGCCATCAGTGGAGGCTACGAGCAGTACTTC.

V is TRBV28 and J is TRBJ1-5; D is ambiguous. Germline values: CDR1 MDHEN, CDR2 SYDVKM. The CDR3 covers 14 residues. Trimming cost V 3 bases and J 0 bases, with 6 bases left between them. CDR3 sequence: CASSFGSSNQPQHF. Here the CDR3 DNA reads TGTGCCAGCAGTTTCGGAAGTAGCAATCAGCCCCAGCATTTT.

This clone was seen only a few times. This sequence joins TRBV29-1 and TRBJ2-7; D is undetermined. Germline V gene sequence: CDR1 SQVTM, CDR2 ANQGSEA. The length of the CDR3 is 12 residues. The V end lost 3 bases, the J end lost 3 bases, and 9 bases lay between the germline ends. CDR3 nucleotides: TGCAGCGTTGAGGTCGTCCGCTACGAGCAGTACTTC. Protein sequence: CSVEVVRYEQYF.

V usage is TRBV5-1 and J usage is TRBJ2-2, with D possibly being TRBD2 (6 bases). Trimming took off 3 bases at V and 4 bases at J, with 10 bases between the two ends. The germline V gene has CDR1 SGHRS and CDR2 YFSETQ. The CDR3 covers 14 residues. DNA of the CDR3: TGCGCCAGCAGCTGGCGGGATTTCACCGGGGAGCTGTTTTTT. Protein: CASSWRDFTGELFF.

The chain combines TRBV29-1 with TRBJ2-3; no reliable D call. Trimming removed 0 bases from V and 1 base from J, with 5 bases in between. There are 13 residues in the CDR3. From germline, CDR1 is SQVTM and CDR2 ANQGSEA. The CDR3 bases are TGCAGCGTTGAAGAGGGTGGCACAGATACGCAGTATTTT. Translation: CSVEEGGTDTQYF.

The chain recombines TRBV30 with TRBJ2-1; 10 bases match TRBD2. Germline assignment: CDR1 GTSNPN and CDR2 SVGIG (reference sequence). With 2 bases clipped from V and 9 bases from J, the junction kept 7 bases outside the gene matches. This CDR3 is built from 14 residues. In nucleotides, the CDR3 is TGTGCCTGGAGTAAGAGGGGACTAGCGAGTGAGCAGTTCTTC. This translates into CAWSKRGLASEQFF.

In regard to this clone: At one end the junction does not follow the germline gene, possibly because of a read error. The J gene is TRBJ2-6, the V gene TRBV7-9, with 9 positions matching TRBD1. This CDR3 has 18 residues. Germline assignment: CDR1 SEHNR and CDR2 FQNEAQ (reference sequence). The CDR3 DNA follows: TGTGCCAGCAGGTTAGGCATGGACAGGGGCTCTGGGGCCAACGTCCTGACTTTC. It encodes CASRLGMDRGSGANVLTF.

Remarks on this clone: This sample includes further DNA sequences coding for the same CDR3. The rearrangement links TRBV29-1 to TRBJ1-1; D gene uncertain. Germline V lookup: CDR1 SQVTM, CDR2 ANQGSEA. V was trimmed by 2 bases and J by 0 bases, leaving 7 bases between them. This CDR3 comprises 13 residues. CDR3 in DNA: TGCAGCGTTGAAAGAAAACTGAACACTGAAGCTTTCTTT. Translation gives CSVERKLNTEAFF.

The chain is built from TRBV28 and TRBJ1-2; D gene ambiguous. The CDR3 spans 9 residues. From germline, CDR1 is MDHEN and CDR2 SYDVKM. With 9 bases removed from V and 8 bases from J, the gap between germline ends came to 7 bases. In DNA, the CDR3 is TGTGCCAGTCCTCGGGGCTACACCTTC. This sequence encodes CASPRGYTF.

This rearrangement joins TRBV30 to TRBJ1-2, with no clear D. The V gene's germline CDR1 is GTSNPN and CDR2 SVGIG (reference sequence). The CDR3 runs to 13 residues. Trimming left V 1 base short and J 7 bases short, with 13 bases between. The CDR3 bases are TGTGCCTGGAGTGCCATGGGGTATTCTGGCTACACCTTC. Translated, it gives CAWSAMGYSGYTF. The full variable domain, in which reference TRBV30 and TRBJ1-2 provide the parts outside the CDR3, is SQTIHQWPATLVQPVGSPLSLECTVEGTSNPNLYWYRQAAGRGLQLLFYSVGIGQISSEVPQNLSASRPQDRQFILSSKKLLLSDSGFYLCAWSAMGYSGYTFGSGTRLTVV.